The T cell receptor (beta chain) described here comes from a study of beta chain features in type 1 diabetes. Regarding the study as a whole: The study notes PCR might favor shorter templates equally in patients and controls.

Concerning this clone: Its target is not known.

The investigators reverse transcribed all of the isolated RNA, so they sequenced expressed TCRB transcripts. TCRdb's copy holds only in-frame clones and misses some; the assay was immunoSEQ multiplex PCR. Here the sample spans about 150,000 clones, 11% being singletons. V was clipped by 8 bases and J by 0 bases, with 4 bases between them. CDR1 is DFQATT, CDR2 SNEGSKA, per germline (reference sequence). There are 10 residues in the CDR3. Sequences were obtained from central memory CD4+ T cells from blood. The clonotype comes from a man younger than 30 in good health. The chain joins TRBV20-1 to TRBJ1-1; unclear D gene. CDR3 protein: CSQMNTEAFF. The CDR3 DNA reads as TGCAGTCAGATGAACACTGAAGCTTTCTTT.